Each of the 17 T cell receptor beta chains below was sequenced from the same sample in a study of blood T cells in healthy people across ages. The use of a sample-barcoded 5' primer and a J-beta primer mix characterized a second PCR of roughly 7 to 12 cycles. TCRdb ran MiXCR on the 5' RACE reads and lists one entry per CDR3 protein. The data show around 990,000 distinct CDR3 sequences, approximately 38% seen once. The specimen sequenced was blood. Receptors originate from a man younger than 35 in good health.

This chain connects TRBV7-2 to TRBJ2-3; 8 bases map to TRBD1. V shed 2 bases, J shed 7 bases, and the junction held 11 bases outside the gene matches. Per germline, CDR1 SGHTA and CDR2 FQGNSA. The CDR3 sequence is 16 residues long. The CDR3 protein is CASSLPGTGRGNTQYF. The CDR3 region has the DNA TGTGCCAGCAGCTTACCCGGGACAGGTAGAGGGAATACGCAGTATTTT.

This clonotype was seen more than once but under ten times. The rearrangement uses TRBV7-2 and TRBJ1-6; D is ambiguous. V dropped 2 bases and J dropped 8 bases, with 10 bases sitting between them. CDR1 is SGHTA, CDR2 FQGNSA, per germline. The CDR3 consists of 14 residues. The CDR3 region has the DNA TGTGCCAGCAGCTTAAGAGGGTCAGATTCACCCCTCCACTTT. Translated: CASSLRGSDSPLHF. Drawing the rest from reference TRBV7-2 and TRBJ1-6, the complete variable domain is GAGVSQSPSNKVTEKGKDVELRCDPISGHTALYWYRQSLGQGLEFLIYFQGNSAPDKSGLPSDRFSAERTGGSVSTLTIQRTQQEDSAVYLCASSLRGSDSPLHFGNGTRLTVT.

The chain uses TRBV2 and TRBJ1-2; D remains ambiguous. The CDR3 spans 13 residues. Trimming stripped 6 bases from V and 3 bases from J, with 11 bases between. Per the germline V gene, CDR1 is SNHLY and CDR2 is FYNNEI. The CDR3 DNA follows: TGTGCCAGCAGGGGGTCTTTCGACTATGGCTACACCTTC. Protein sequence: CASRGSFDYGYTF.

On this clonotype itself: A junction end diverges from the germline sequence, so it may reflect a read error. This sequence joins TRBV20-1 and TRBJ1-6; 8 positions match TRBD1. The CDR3 is 16 residues long. CDR1 is DFQATT and CDR2 is SNEGSKA in the germline V gene (reference sequence). The CDR3 sequence is CSTRDQTGDGNSPLHF. The CDR3 region has the DNA TGCAGTACTAGAGATCAGACAGGGGATGGTAATTCACCCCTCCACTTT.

This clonotype came up a few times. The chain employs TRBV20-1 and TRBJ2-2, with D hard to call. The CDR3 covers 14 residues. Trimming cost V 0 bases and J 7 bases, with 12 bases left between them. Germline assignment: CDR1 DFQATT and CDR2 SNEGSKA (reference sequence). The CDR3 nucleotides are TGCAGTGCTAGAGAGAGATCAGTACGCGGGGAGCTGTTTTTT. It is translated as CSARERSVRGELFF.

The rearrangement joins TRBV21-1 to TRBJ2-3; no check of the table's D call, TRBD1, against the DNA was made. TRBV21-1 is a listed pseudogene. The CDR3 has 16 residues. This chain's CDR3 is CASSEHRQDFTDTQYF. The DNA of the CDR3 is TGTGCCAGCAGCGAGCACAGACAGGACTTCACAGATACGCAGTATTTT.

This clonotype was detected only once. The chain employs TRBV11-2 and TRBJ2-1; 10 nucleotides agree with TRBD2. Germline loops: CDR1 SGHAT, CDR2 FQNNGV. The junction had 8 bases not matched to a gene; V was cut back by 2 bases and J by 4 bases. This CDR3 is built from 17 residues. CDR3 coding DNA: TGTGCCAGCAGCTTAAGGCAGCGGGGGGGCCTGTACAATGAGCAGTTCTTC. It translates to CASSLRQRGGLYNEQFF.

The genes are TRBV20-1 and TRBJ1-3, with D unclear. V lost 0 bases and J lost 0, with 18 bases in between. The germline V gene has CDR1 DFQATT and CDR2 SNEGSKA (reference sequence). CDR3 length equals 18 residues. CDR3 coding DNA: TGCAGTGCTAGAGATATCTCGTCGCGTACCCACTCTGGAAACACCATATATTTT. Protein: CSARDISSRTHSGNTIYF.

The chain couples TRBV12-3 or TRBV12-4 to TRBJ2-3; D is unclear. V was clipped by 6 bases and J by 2 bases, with 12 bases between them. The CDR3 loop spans 14 amino acids. DNA for the CDR3: TGTGCCAGCAGGGCCTCGGGTATCACAGATACGCAGTATTTT. Translation gives CASRASGITDTQYF.

This clonotype was seen many times. A read error may produce the germline difference seen at one junction end. V is TRBV5-1 and J is TRBJ1-1, with no clear D. The CDR3 contains 13 residues. Germline V gene data show CDR1 as SGHRS and CDR2 as YFSETQ. CDR3 coding DNA: TGTGCCAGCAGCCTCGCACAGAACACTGAAGCTTTCTTT. Translation gives CASSLAQNTEAFF.

This clonotype has more than one count but fewer than ten. A much larger clonotype is one base distant, so this may be a read error. V and J are TRBV12-3 or TRBV12-4 and TRBJ2-3; perhaps TRBD2 as D (6 bases). V lost 5 bases and J 0 bases, leaving 9 bases between the germline ends. This CDR3 contains 14 residues. The CDR3: CASSPAGSTDTQYF. The CDR3 region has the DNA TGTGCCAGCAGTCCGGCGGGGAGCACAGATACGCAGTATTTT.

The genes are TRBV2 and TRBJ2-1; D ambiguous. The V and J ends lost 8 bases and 5 bases respectively, with 10 bases between them. CDR3 length: 12 residues. Germline CDR1 and CDR2: SNHLY and FYNNEI. The CDR3 DNA reads as TGTGCCAGCCGTACTTTGGACAATGAGCAGTTCTTC. This translates into CASRTLDNEQFF. Full variable domain (outside the CDR3, taken from reference TRBV2 and TRBJ2-1): EPEVTQTPSHQVTQMGQEVILRCVPISNHLYFYWYRQILGQKVEFLVSFYNNEISEKSEIFDDQFSVERPDGSNFTLKIRSTKLEDSAMYFCASRTLDNEQFFGPGTRLTVL.

V is TRBV29-1 and J is TRBJ2-2, with 7 bases lining up with TRBD1. Losses at the gene ends were 7 bases for V and 1 base for J; bases not matched to a gene: 9. CDR3 size: 15 residues. The V gene's germline CDR1 is SQVTM and CDR2 ANQGSEA. Here the CDR3 DNA reads TGCAGCGCCGAAGGGACAGAGGGGAACACCGGGGAGCTGTTTTTT. It codes for CSAEGTEGNTGELFF.

This clonotype was counted between two and nine times. This chain joins TRBV28 and TRBJ2-2, with D possibly TRBD1 on 5 matching bases. Trimming stripped 2 bases from V and 2 bases from J, with 9 bases between. From germline, CDR1 is MDHEN and CDR2 SYDVKM. The CDR3 is 15 residues long. Here the CDR3 reads CASSLPQGNTGELFF. As DNA, the CDR3 is TGTGCCAGCAGTTTACCCCAGGGAAACACCGGGGAGCTGTTTTTT.

This chain links TRBV27 with TRBJ1-2; the D is unclear. The CDR3 has 13 amino acids. Germline loops: CDR1 MNHEY, CDR2 SMNVEV (reference sequence). The V and J ends lost 4 bases and 0 bases respectively, with 6 bases between them. CDR3 residues: CASSCRANYGYTF. The CDR3 nucleotides read TGTGCCAGCAGTTGCCGGGCTAACTATGGCTACACCTTC.

In this sample, this clonotype turned up a few times. The genes are TRBV12-3 or TRBV12-4 and TRBJ1-1; D might be TRBD1 (6 bases). V was clipped by 3 bases and J by 3 bases, with 11 bases between them. The CDR3 sequence is 14 residues long. In DNA form, the CDR3 reads TGTGCCAGCAGTTTCAACAGGGTTGACACTGAAGCTTTCTTT. Translating gives CASSFNRVDTEAFF.

This chain uses TRBV5-1 with TRBJ2-5, with 12 bases matching TRBD2. CDR1 and CDR2 from the germline V gene are SGHRS and YFSETQ. The CDR3 has 16 amino acids. The V and J ends lost 3 bases and 11 bases, in that order; junction bases with no gene match: 14. The CDR3 sequence is CASSWASGGVYNEQYF. The CDR3 DNA is TGCGCCAGCAGCTGGGCTAGCGGGGGGGTCTACAATGAGCAGTACTTC. Using reference TRBV5-1 and TRBJ2-5 for the parts outside the CDR3, the full variable domain is KAGVTQTPRYLIKTRGQQVTLSCSPISGHRSVSWYQQTPGQGLQFLFEYFSETQRNKGNFPGRFSGRQFSNSRSEMNVSTLELGDSALYLCASSWASGGVYNEQYFGPGTRLLVL.